These T cell receptor beta chains were read from a single sample in a study of vaccination and CD4 T cells after COVID-19. Antigens for these TCRs are unknown. TCRdb processed the PCR reads anew with MiXCR; each CDR3 protein has one entry. The profile shows 14,000 to 15,000 distinct CDR3 sequences, 53% of them singletons. Sequencing used CD4+ T cells from blood, cultured in vitro, obtained before SARS-CoV-2 vaccination. Receptor source: a human donor who had recovered from COVID-19. The CDR3 runs from the conserved cysteine through the conserved F or W. Fields, in order: V gene, CDR3 length, clone size, J gene, D gene, CDR3 DNA, CDR3 protein. A D gene is named only where the DNA matches it firmly. Size is stated for part of the rows, as once, few or many counts, or as a class when the clone is expanded.

TRBV7-9	17	.	TRBJ1-2	TRBD1	TGTGCCAGCAGCGCCCGGGACAGGGGTAACCCCGGGGGTGGCTACACCTTC	CASSARDRGNPGGGYTF
TRBV24-1	16	.	TRBJ2-1	TRBD2	TGTGCCACCAGTTCCAGTGGCGGGGGGCCCTACAATGAGCAGTTCTTC	CATSSSGGGPYNEQFF
TRBV2	14	.	TRBJ2-1	.	TGTGCCAGCGGAACTAGGAGGGTCCACAATGAGCAGTTCTTC	CASGTRRVHNEQFF
TRBV7-9	11	.	TRBJ2-3	.	TGTGCCAGCAGCTCCGCCGATACGCAGTATTTT	CASSSADTQYF
TRBV12-5	15	.	TRBJ1-6	TRBD1	TGTGCTAGTGGTGGGGGACAGGGGTGGAATTCACCCCTCCACTTT	CASGGGQGWNSPLHF
TRBV7-9	21	once	TRBJ2-5	.	TGTGCCAGCAGCAAACGATCCTTTCCGGGGGGCGCACGAATACGCCAAGAGACCCAGTACTTC	CASSKRSFPGGARIRQETQYF
TRBV6-1	13	.	TRBJ2-3	TRBD2	TGTGCCAGCACTTTAGCGGGAGCAGATACGCAGTATTTT	CASTLAGADTQYF
TRBV7-2	15	.	TRBJ1-1	.	TGTGCCAGCAGCTTGTTCTCGGGGGGTGGCACTGAAGCTTTCTTT	CASSLFSGGGTEAFF
TRBV6-1	14	few	TRBJ1-5	.	TGTGCCAGCAACCAAGGGGGTAGCAATCAGCCCCAGCATTTT	CASNQGGSNQPQHF
TRBV24-1	13	.	TRBJ2-7	.	TGTGCCACGAGTGGTGGGGGATCCTACGAGCAGTACTTC	CATSGGGSYEQYF
TRBV6-1	15	medium-sized	TRBJ1-5	.	TGTGCCAGCAGGGACAAACCTCAAGGCAATCAGCCCCAGCATTTT	CASRDKPQGNQPQHF
TRBV7-6	15	few	TRBJ2-5	TRBD2	TGTGCCAGCAGCCGCAGCGGGGGGCCGGGAGAGACCCAGTACTTC	CASSRSGGPGETQYF
TRBV30	12	.	TRBJ2-5	.	TGTGCCTGGAGTGGCGGCCAAGAGACCCAGTACTTC	CAWSGGQETQYF
TRBV2	15	few	TRBJ1-2	TRBD1	TGTGCCAGCAGTCCTAGGACAGGGGACTCTTATGGCTACACCTTC	CASSPRTGDSYGYTF